This T cell receptor beta chain was recorded in a study of blood T cell repertoires in COVID-19. Study in general: Donors in the United States, Italy and Spain gave samples during acute or convalescent COVID-19.

The assay was immunoSEQ multiplex PCR, and TCRdb's table has in-frame clones only and misses some. The sample has approximately 71,000 clones, around 84% seen once. CDR1 and CDR2 (germline): SGHRS, YFSETQ. V lost 4 bases to trimming and J lost 7 bases, with 17 bases between them. The CDR3 covers 14 residues. The sequenced sample consisted of peripheral blood. This receptor was taken from a man aged 45-65 years with acute or convalescent COVID-19. V gene TRBV5-1 combines with J gene TRBJ1-1; no firm D call. The CDR3 DNA reads TGCGCCAGCAGCCTTGGGGAGTCGGTTAGTGAAGCTTTCTTT. This encodes CASSLGESVSEAFF.